This TCR beta chain was sequenced during a study of cytomegalovirus exposure and HLA in healthy donors. The germline gives CDR1 SGHDN, CDR2 FVKESK. The germline V and J ends were trimmed by 0 bases and 4 bases, with 10 bases remaining between them. This CDR3 contains 14 residues. Donors were ostensibly healthy at sampling, although undocumented immune exposures were probable. Broader study findings: As a later analysis revealed, the rate of TCR association differed by HLA locus, with DRB1 most and HLA-C fewest. CMV serostatus alone was available as immune exposure information.

It was with 60 Vbeta and 13 Jbeta primers that the PCR ran. The data were produced by immunoSEQ multiplex PCR, yet TCRdb's version contains in-frame clones alone and is incomplete. This sample carries roughly 190,000 clones, 70% to 75% of them seen once, and the ten largest clones take approximately 3%. This clone was observed once. Its matching antigen is unknown. The V call is TRBV14, the J call TRBJ2-7; D is unresolved. The specimen sequenced was PBMCs. The clonotype was recovered from a woman in her thirties in good health and CMV-seropositive. In DNA, the CDR3 is TGTGCCAGCAGCCAAGAATTTTGGCGGTACGAGCAGTACTTC. It is translated as CASSQEFWRYEQYF.